This T cell receptor (beta chain) originates from a study of shared clonotypes between healthy human individuals. Findings and limits, study-wide: Donor clonotype sharing was expected to depend on sequencing depth.

The donors, all of them Caucasian adults, lived in Nashville, Tennessee. Original methodology: Junction-only immunoSEQ sequences carried no quality scores, so filtering differed. The method was immunoSEQ multiplex PCR; TCRdb's version includes in-frame clones alone and lacks a portion of them. The D gene and trimming were derived from the DNA, and the V and J assignments and clone size from that table. The sample contains about 490,000 clones, 81% of which appear only once. Germline CDR1 reads SGHAT; CDR2 reads FQNNGV. Deletions cut 2 bases from V and 0 bases from J, with 2 bases between. This CDR3 is 12 amino acids long. A word on this clone: What it binds is not known.

The chain recombines TRBV11-2 with TRBJ2-7; unclear D gene. The TCR sequence derives from a woman aged 35 to 49 in good health. Some clones in this sample may be carry-over from other donors' samples. Specimen: PBMCs. The CDR3 loop reads CASSLLSYEQYF. As DNA, the CDR3 is TGTGCCAGCAGCTTACTCTCCTACGAGCAGTACTTC.